This is a list of T cell receptor beta chains from one sample in a study of regulatory T cells in long-lasting Graves disease. TCRdb itself ran the multiplex PCR reads through MiXCR, one entry per CDR3 protein. Here the sample spans 530,000 or so distinct CDR3 sequences, approximately 12% being singletons. These data also formed part of another study, on T cells in Graves' hyperthyroidism and ophthalmopathy.

The material sequenced was peripheral blood mononuclear cells (PBMCs), taken at new diagnosis, from a patient treated with antithyroid drugs. These receptors were taken from a man aged 25 to 45 with Graves disease. CDR3s include the opening cysteine and the closing phenylalanine or tryptophan. D genes are given only for firm matches. Not every row has a clone size; where given, it reads once, few, many or a size class.

V gene	clone size	D gene	J gene	CDR3 DNA	CDR3 protein
TRBV5-1	many	.	TRBJ1-1	TGCGCCAGCAGCTTCCACCCATCCAAGGGTTCCGAAGCTTTCTTT	CASSFHPSKGSEAFF
TRBV9	many	TRBD1	TRBJ1-6	TGTGCCAGCAGCCCGGGACAGCCTAATTCACCCCTCCACTTT	CASSPGQPNSPLHF
TRBV28	many	.	TRBJ2-1	TGTGCCAGCAGGCCAGGGGGGTTGGACAATGAGCAGTTCTTC	CASRPGGLDNEQFF
TRBV20-1	many	.	TRBJ1-6	TGCAGTGCTAGAGGCAGAAAGAGCTCCTATAATTCACCCCTCCACTTT	CSARGRKSSYNSPLHF
TRBV2	once	TRBD1	TRBJ2-7	TGTGCCAGCTCAGGGGGCCAATACGAGCAGTACTTC	CASSGGQYEQYF
TRBV24-1	few	.	TRBJ1-1	TGTGCCACCAGTAGGGATAACACTGAAGCTTTCTTT	CATSRDNTEAFF
TRBV7-3	many	.	TRBJ2-2	TGTGCCAGCAGCCCAGTTGGGTACAGTGGTACCGGGGAGCTGTTTTTT	CASSPVGYSGTGELFF
TRBV20-1	many	TRBD1	TRBJ1-1	TGCAGTGCCACCCCGGGACAGGGCAGAAAGACTGAAGCTTTCTTT	CSATPGQGRKTEAFF
TRBV27	many	TRBD2	TRBJ2-2	TGTGCCAGCAGGGCCGGGACTAGCGGGAGCGGGGAGCTGTTTTTT	CASRAGTSGSGELFF
TRBV29-1	many	TRBD1	TRBJ2-2	TGCAGCGTTGAACCGGCCCAGGGGGCCTCCGGGGAGCTGTTTTTT	CSVEPAQGASGELFF
TRBV7-9	many	.	TRBJ2-1	TGTGCCAGCGGGTCCGGGACACCTCTCGAGCAGTTCTTC	CASGSGTPLEQFF
TRBV6-1	few	TRBD2	TRBJ2-2	TGTGCCAGCAGTGAGGGAGGGACTAGCGGGATGGGCGGGGAGCTGTTTTTT	CASSEGGTSGMGGELFF
TRBV20-1	few	.	TRBJ2-5	TGCAGTGCTAGAGTGAGTGAACTCCAAGAGACCCAGTACTTC	CSARVSELQETQYF
TRBV6-1	many	TRBD1	TRBJ1-2	TGTGCCAGCACTCCGGGACAGGGGTTTCGGTATGGCTACACCTTC	CASTPGQGFRYGYTF
TRBV7-9	few	.	TRBJ2-1	TGTGCCAGCAGCTTCACCGAACTGGAGAGCGGCCCTTACAATGAGCAGTTCTTC	CASSFTELESGPYNEQFF
TRBV7-9	.	TRBD1	TRBJ2-1	TGTGCCAGCAGCCCCGACAGGGGCCACTCCTACAATGAGCAGTTCTTC	CASSPDRGHSYNEQFF
TRBV3-1	many	TRBD1	TRBJ1-2	TGTGCCAGCAGCCCCGGGACAGTTGGCGGCTACACCTTC	CASSPGTVGGYTF
TRBV10-1	.	TRBD1	TRBJ2-7	TGCGCCAGCAGTGCAACAGGGGAACTCTACGAGCAGTACTTC	CASSATGELYEQYF
TRBV2	.	TRBD1	TRBJ2-5	TGTGCCAGCAGTGAGGGACGGGACAGGGGCGGCGAATTCCAAGAGACCCAGTACTTC	CASSEGRDRGGEFQETQYF
TRBV6-1	.	TRBD1	TRBJ1-5	TGTGCCAGCAGTGAGGTTACAGGGGATCAGCCCCAGCATTTT	CASSEVTGDQPQHF
TRBV6-1	.	.	TRBJ1-1	TGTGCCAGTAAGGGGGACGCTGAAGCTTTCTTT	CASKGDAEAFF
TRBV7-9	few	.	TRBJ1-1	TGTGCCAGCAGCCCAAAGGGGCAGGGGTGGGCCACTGAAGCTTTCTTT	CASSPKGQGWATEAFF
TRBV7-8	once	TRBD1	TRBJ2-7	TGTGCCAGCAGCTTAGGGGACAGGGGGCGCAACGAGCAGTACTTC	CASSLGDRGRNEQYF
TRBV9	many	.	TRBJ2-5	TGTGCCAGCAGCGTAGGGGTTGGGAACGGTGAGACCCAGTACTTC	CASSVGVGNGETQYF